This entry lists 29 T cell receptor beta chains sequenced from one sample in a study of cytomegalovirus exposure and HLA in healthy donors. Vbeta (60) and Jbeta (13) primers were used in the PCR. Sequencing used immunoSEQ multiplex PCR; TCRdb keeps in-frame clones, though not all of them. The sample data list 21,000 or so clones. The sequencing sample was made of PBMCs. Receptors originate from a man between 60 and 70 years old in good health and CMV-seropositive.

V is TRBV5-1 and J is TRBJ2-1; 7 nucleotides match TRBD1. This CDR3 has 12 amino acids. V was pared by 0 bases and J by 9 bases, with 0 bases of the junction left unmatched. Germline lookup yields CDR1 SGHRS and CDR2 YFSETQ. For the CDR3, the DNA is TGCGCCAGCAGCTTGGACAGGGGTGAGCAGTTCTTC. This sequence encodes CASSLDRGEQFF. Together with reference TRBV5-1 and TRBJ2-1, the CDR3 gives the full variable domain: KAGVTQTPRYLIKTRGQQVTLSCSPISGHRSVSWYQQTPGQGLQFLFEYFSETQRNKGNFPGRFSGRQFSNSRSEMNVSTLELGDSALYLCASSLDRGEQFFGPGTRLTVL.

This sequence joins TRBV29-1 and TRBJ1-5, with TRBD1 matching over 9 bases. V shed 5 bases and J 6 bases; nucleotides not matched to a gene: 8. The CDR3 loop spans 14 amino acids. Germline V lookup: CDR1 SQVTM, CDR2 ANQGSEA. The CDR3 bases are TGCAGCGTTCTCTTGACAGGGGGGGGTCAGCCCCAGCATTTT. It is translated as CSVLLTGGGQPQHF.

The chain employs TRBV9 and TRBJ1-5, with D uncertain. The V and J ends lost 0 bases and 6 bases respectively, with 7 bases between them. The CDR3 totals 13 residues. Germline lookup yields CDR1 SGDLS and CDR2 YYNGEE. The CDR3 nucleotides read TGTGCCAGCAGCGTAGATGAGGGTCAGCCCCAGCATTTT. Protein sequence: CASSVDEGQPQHF. The full variable domain, completed using reference TRBV9 and TRBJ1-5, is DSGVTQTPKHLITATGQRVTLRCSPRSGDLSVYWYQQSLDQGLQFLIQYYNGEERAKGNILERFSAQQFPDLHSELNLSSLELGDSALYFCASSVDEGQPQHFGDGTRLSIL.

The chain carries TRBV4-2 and TRBJ2-5; 8 nucleotides line up with TRBD2. CDR1 and CDR2 from the germline V gene are LGHNA and YNFKEQ. V was pared by 0 bases and J by 4 bases, with 10 bases of the junction left unmatched. The CDR3 contains 17 residues. The CDR3 loop reads CASSQDWTTGGPETQYF. In nucleotides, the CDR3 is TGTGCCAGCAGCCAAGATTGGACAACGGGAGGGCCAGAGACCCAGTACTTC.

CDR3 bases: TGTGCCAGCAGCCCGGGATTTTCAAATGCGGATACGCAGTATTTT. Translated, it gives CASSPGFSNADTQYF. This chain connects TRBV7-9 to TRBJ2-3; a possible D gene is TRBD2 (5 bases). CDR1 SEHNR and CDR2 FQNEAQ come from the germline V gene (reference sequence). The CDR3 has 15 amino acids. The V end was cut by 5 bases, the J end by 6 bases, with 18 bases between. The full variable domain, rest sourced from reference TRBV7-9 and TRBJ2-3, is DTGVSQNPRHKITKRGQNVTFRCDPISEHNRLYWYRQTLGQGPEFLTYFQNEAQLEKSRLLSDRFSAERPKGSFSTLEIQRTEQGDSAMYLCASSPGFSNADTQYFGPGTRLTVL.

V usage is TRBV9 and J usage is TRBJ1-1; D is unclear. Germline CDR1 is SGDLS and CDR2 is YYNGEE. The CDR3 sequence is 14 residues long. Trimming cost V 1 base and J 0 bases, with 7 bases left between them. The CDR3, as DNA: TGTGCCAGCAGCGTAAACCAGTTGAACACTGAAGCTTTCTTT. Translating it yields CASSVNQLNTEAFF.

For the CDR3, the DNA is TGCGCCAGCAGCTTGGTATCCAGAAACGCGAACACCGGGGAGCTGTTTTTT. It specifies CASSLVSRNANTGELFF. This rearrangement joins TRBV5-1 to TRBJ2-2; no definite D call. Trimming cost V 0 bases and J 0 bases, with 12 bases left between them. The CDR3 spans 17 residues. In germline, CDR1 is SGHRS, CDR2 YFSETQ.

CDR3: CASSQGVSGSYEQYF. CDR3 DNA: TGTGCCAGCAGCCAAGGGGTCAGCGGGAGTTACGAGCAGTACTTC. The chain recombines TRBV4-2 with TRBJ2-7; 8 bases fit TRBD2. With 1 base clipped from V and 4 bases from J, the junction kept 6 bases outside the gene matches. CDR1 and CDR2 (germline): LGHNA, YNFKEQ. The CDR3 length is 15 residues.

CDR3 nucleotides: TGCGCCAGCAGTATTCTCCCAGTAGGGACTAGCGGGACAAACTACAATGAGCAGTTCTTC. Translating it yields CASSILPVGTSGTNYNEQFF. This chain links TRBV5-1 with TRBJ2-1; 13 bases are shared with TRBD2. The CDR3 sequence is 20 residues long. Germline V gene data show CDR1 as SGHRS and CDR2 as YFSETQ. Germline trimming cut 5 bases from V and 3 bases from J; bases unmatched to any gene: 17.

The chain employs TRBV19 and TRBJ1-5; TRBD1 matches 7 bases. This CDR3 has 13 amino acids. Trimming took 4 bases from V and 8 from J; bases not matched to a gene: 5. Germline V lookup: CDR1 LNHDA, CDR2 SQIVND (reference sequence). The CDR3 coding sequence is TGTGCCAGTAGTAGACAGGGCAGAAAGCCCCAGCATTTT. Translated: CASSRQGRKPQHF.

The chain couples TRBV7-9 to TRBJ2-4; 10 bases line up with TRBD1. Germline values: CDR1 SEHNR, CDR2 FQNEAQ (reference sequence). Trimming cost V 6 bases and J 7 bases; bases outside gene matches: 6. The CDR3 contains 14 residues. In DNA, the CDR3 is TGTGCCAGCAGTTCCTCGGACAGGGGGAACATTCAGTACTTC. Translated, it gives CASSSSDRGNIQYF.

This chain links TRBV18 with TRBJ2-1, with D perhaps matching TRBD2 (5 bases). The CDR3 spans 15 residues. Germline CDR1 KGHSH, CDR2 LQKENI. Trimming stripped 6 bases from V and 1 base from J, with 13 bases between. The CDR3: CASSLSGASYNEQFF. The CDR3 coding sequence is TGTGCCAGCTCGCTAAGCGGAGCTTCCTACAATGAGCAGTTCTTC.

The V and J genes are TRBV27 and TRBJ1-2, with 9 bases fitting TRBD1. The trim removed 2 bases at V and 8 bases at J, leaving 12 bases unmatched. The germline V gene has CDR1 MNHEY and CDR2 SMNVEV (reference sequence). The CDR3 has 16 amino acids. The CDR3 region is CASSLPRRDRARGYTF. CDR3 nucleotides: TGTGCCAGCAGTTTACCTAGACGGGACAGGGCACGCGGCTACACCTTC.

The chain recombines TRBV5-4 with TRBJ2-1; D is ambiguous. V was shortened by 0 bases and J by 5 bases, with 9 bases between the two germline ends. This CDR3 has 14 amino acids. Germline V gene sequence: CDR1 SGHNT, CDR2 YYREEE (reference sequence). The CDR3 is CASSLVGSDNEQFF. DNA for the CDR3: TGTGCCAGCAGCTTGGTAGGCAGCGACAATGAGCAGTTCTTC.

The chain employs TRBV5-1 and TRBJ2-1, with TRBD1 matching over 7 bases. V trimming: 4 bases; J trimming: 3 bases; junction bases outside the gene matches: 4. The length of the CDR3 is 14 residues. Per the germline V gene, CDR1 is SGHRS and CDR2 is YFSETQ. In DNA form, the CDR3 reads TGCGCCAGCAGCCGGGACAGTTACTACAATGAGCAGTTCTTC. Residues: CASSRDSYYNEQFF.

The chain has TRBV29-1 and TRBJ2-1; TRBD1 matches 8 bases. The CDR3 covers 15 residues. Germline CDR1 SQVTM, CDR2 ANQGSEA. V shed 4 bases and J 3 bases; nucleotides not matched to a gene: 8. The CDR3 region is CSVAFGDRHYNEQFF. The CDR3 bases are TGCAGCGTTGCATTCGGGGACAGGCACTACAATGAGCAGTTCTTC.

V and J are TRBV18 and TRBJ1-1, with a weak D call TRBD1 (5 bases). Germline loops: CDR1 KGHSH, CDR2 LQKENI. The V end was cut by 4 bases, the J end by 5 bases, with 14 bases between. The CDR3 covers 14 residues. The CDR3 coding sequence is TGTGCCAGCTCACGGACAAACGGGGGAACTGAAGCTTTCTTT. Protein: CASSRTNGGTEAFF.

A note on this clone: An end of the junction differs from the germline gene, which may be a read error. The chain employs TRBV5-4 and TRBJ2-7, with D hard to call. The CDR3 sequence is 13 residues long. The V gene's germline CDR1 is SGHNT and CDR2 YYREEE (reference sequence). For the CDR3, the DNA is TGTGCCAGCAGCTCGTATCAGGAAACCGGCGCCTCCTTC. This sequence encodes CASSSYQETGASF.

The chain employs TRBV19 and TRBJ1-2; 7 nucleotides align to TRBD1. Germline V gene sequence: CDR1 LNHDA, CDR2 SQIVND (reference sequence). The CDR3 is 14 residues long. The V segment lost 6 bases and the J segment 8 bases; nucleotides outside the gene matches: 12. The CDR3 loop reads CASRPQGGLGGYTF. The CDR3 region has the DNA TGTGCCAGTAGGCCTCAGGGGGGCCTGGGAGGCTACACCTTC.

The gene calls are TRBV4-1 and TRBJ2-7; D is undetermined. The V gene's germline CDR1 is MGHRA and CDR2 YSYEKL. Deletions cut 1 base from V and 2 bases from J, with 9 bases between. The CDR3 has 14 residues. CDR3 sequence: CASSQANTAYEQYF. The CDR3, as DNA: TGCGCCAGCAGCCAAGCAAACACCGCCTACGAGCAGTACTTC.

The genes are TRBV5-6 and TRBJ2-7, with D hard to call. CDR1 and CDR2 from the germline V gene are SGHDT and YYEEEE. CDR3 length: 14 amino acids. Between the trimmed V and J ends, which lost 7 bases and 1 base, there was a span of 15 bases. The CDR3 spells CASGIGKESYEQYF. CDR3 DNA sequence: TGTGCCAGCGGCATTGGAAAGGAGTCCTACGAGCAGTACTTC. The entire variable domain, with the rest obtained from reference TRBV5-6 and TRBJ2-7, is as follows: DAGVTQSPTHLIKTRGQQVTLRCSPKSGHDTVSWYQQALGQGPQFIFQYYEEEERQRGNFPDRFSGHQFPNYSSELNVNALLLGDSALYLCASGIGKESYEQYFGPGTRLTVT.

J is TRBJ1-1 and V is TRBV18; no clear D gene. Germline V lookup: CDR1 KGHSH, CDR2 LQKENI. The CDR3 runs to 13 residues. Trimming took 8 bases from V and 4 from J, leaving 14 bases between them. The DNA of the CDR3 is TGTGCCAGCGTAGAGGCCCGAATCACTGAAGCTTTCTTT. Translation: CASVEARITEAFF. Together with reference TRBV18 and TRBJ1-1, the CDR3 gives the full variable domain: NAGVMQNPRHLVRRRGQEARLRCSPMKGHSHVYWYRQLPEEGLKFMVYLQKENIIDESGMPKERFSAEFPKEGPSILRIQQVVRGDSAAYFCASVEARITEAFFGQGTRLTVV.

V is TRBV5-1 and J is TRBJ1-5; possibly TRBD1 for D (6 bases). The V gene lost 4 bases and the J gene lost 4 bases, with 15 bases spanning the gap. CDR1 and CDR2 from the germline V gene are SGHRS and YFSETQ. This CDR3 region has 15 residues. CDR3: CASSEGTHENQPQHF. The CDR3 bases are TGCGCCAGCAGCGAAGGGACACATGAGAATCAGCCCCAGCATTTT.

The CDR3 sequence is CATSRVPGQPGTNEKLFF. The DNA of the CDR3 is TGTGCCACCAGCAGAGTCCCGGGACAGCCCGGAACAAATGAAAAACTGTTTTTT. The chain carries TRBV15 and TRBJ1-4; 7 bases align to TRBD1. In germline, CDR1 is LNHNV, CDR2 YYDKDF (reference sequence). Trimming removed 1 base from V and 5 bases from J; junction bases left unmatched: 13. This CDR3 comprises 18 residues.

The J gene is TRBJ2-7, the V gene TRBV7-2, with TRBD1 matching 8 bases. With 1 base clipped from V and 1 base from J, the junction kept 6 bases outside the gene matches. In germline, CDR1 is SGHTA, CDR2 FQGNSA. The CDR3 sequence is 16 residues long. The CDR3 protein is CASSLVRTGSSYEQYF. The CDR3 nucleotides read TGTGCCAGCAGCTTAGTACGGACAGGGTCGTCCTACGAGCAGTACTTC.

This chain connects TRBV5-1 to TRBJ2-7; 8 bases align to TRBD2. The CDR3 is made up of 14 amino acids. Germline CDR1 and CDR2: SGHRS and YFSETQ. J gave up 2 bases and V 2 bases, and 3 bases lay outside the gene matches. The CDR3 region has the DNA TGCGCCAGCAGCTTACTAGCGGAAACCTACGAGCAGTACTTC. This translates into CASSLLAETYEQYF.

This CDR3 is CASSRDRADQGYTF. DNA for the CDR3: TGTGCCAGCTCAAGGGACAGGGCTGATCAGGGCTACACCTTC. The genes are TRBV18 and TRBJ1-2, with 9 nucleotides matching TRBD1. V shed 5 bases, J shed 8 bases, and the junction held 9 bases outside the gene matches. The CDR3 loop spans 14 amino acids. CDR1 and CDR2 (germline): KGHSH, LQKENI.

The chain uses TRBV30 and TRBJ2-5; D is perhaps TRBD1 (6 bases). Germline V gene lookup returns CDR1 GTSNPN and CDR2 SVGIG (reference sequence). The CDR3 spans 15 residues. Deletions cut 5 bases from V and 4 bases from J, with 20 bases between. The CDR3: CAWGRFGIRGETQYF. The CDR3 coding sequence is TGTGCCTGGGGAAGGTTCGGAATCAGGGGAGAGACCCAGTACTTC.

The CDR3 protein is CSVFLQGILNTEAFF. In nucleotides, the CDR3 is TGCAGCGTTTTTTTACAGGGGATCCTGAACACTGAAGCTTTCTTT. The chain combines TRBV29-1 with TRBJ1-1; TRBD1 matches at 7 bases. This CDR3 comprises 15 residues. J gave up 0 bases and V 5 bases, and 9 bases lay outside the gene matches. Per germline, CDR1 SQVTM and CDR2 ANQGSEA. Drawing the rest from reference TRBV29-1 and TRBJ1-1, the complete variable domain is SAVISQKPSRDICQRGTSLTIQCQVDSQVTMMFWYRQQPGQSLTLIATANQGSEATYESGFVIDKFPISRPNLTFSTLTVSNMSPEDSSIYLCSVFLQGILNTEAFFGQGTRLTVV.